This T cell receptor beta chain was sequenced in a study of T cells in localized non-small cell lung cancer. The V end lost 3 bases, the J end lost 3 bases, and 11 bases lay between the germline ends. Per germline, CDR1 MGHRA and CDR2 YSYEKL. CDR3 length: 14 residues. Broader study findings: Among the tissues sampled, uninvolved adjacent lung had the highest T cell clonality, above tumor. Longer overall survival was associated with a higher density of T cells in the blood.

The table came from immunoSEQ multiplex PCR; TCRdb's copy has only in-frame clones and leaves some out. The sample consists of about 45,000 clones, 81% of them appearing once. Comments on this clone: As yet, its antigen is unknown.

The sequence was obtained from a man aged 35 to 69 with stage III lung adenocarcinoma. The V call is TRBV4-1, the J call TRBJ1-2, with D uncertain. The material was peripheral blood mononuclear cells, obtained before any cancer treatment. CDR3 DNA: TGCGCCAGCAGCCAGTTCACAGACCACTATGGCTACACCTTC. Encoded protein: CASSQFTDHYGYTF.